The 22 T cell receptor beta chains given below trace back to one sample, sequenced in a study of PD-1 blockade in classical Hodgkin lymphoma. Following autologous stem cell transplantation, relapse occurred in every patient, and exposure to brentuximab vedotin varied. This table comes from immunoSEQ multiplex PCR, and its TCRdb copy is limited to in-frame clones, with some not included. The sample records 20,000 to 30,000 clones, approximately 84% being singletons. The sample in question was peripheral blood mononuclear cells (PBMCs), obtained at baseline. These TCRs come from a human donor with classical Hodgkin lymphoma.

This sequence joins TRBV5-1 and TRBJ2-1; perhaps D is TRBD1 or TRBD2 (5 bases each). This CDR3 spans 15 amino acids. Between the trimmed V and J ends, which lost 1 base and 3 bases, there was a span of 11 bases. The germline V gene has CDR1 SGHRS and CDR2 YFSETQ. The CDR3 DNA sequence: TGCGCCAGCAGCTTGCTCGGGACCGACTACAATGAGCAGTTCTTC. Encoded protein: CASSLLGTDYNEQFF.

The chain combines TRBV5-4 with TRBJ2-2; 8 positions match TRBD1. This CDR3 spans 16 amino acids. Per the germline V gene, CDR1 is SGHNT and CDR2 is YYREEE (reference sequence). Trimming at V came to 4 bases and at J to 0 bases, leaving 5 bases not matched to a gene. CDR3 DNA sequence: TGTGCCAGCAGCATCCGGGGACAGGCGAACACCGGGGAGCTGTTTTTT. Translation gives CASSIRGQANTGELFF. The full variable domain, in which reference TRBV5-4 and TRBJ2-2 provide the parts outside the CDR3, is ETGVTQSPTHLIKTRGQQVTLRCSSQSGHNTVSWYQQALGQGPQFIFQYYREEENGRGNFPPRFSGLQFPNYSSELNVNALELDDSALYLCASSIRGQANTGELFFGEGSRLTVL.

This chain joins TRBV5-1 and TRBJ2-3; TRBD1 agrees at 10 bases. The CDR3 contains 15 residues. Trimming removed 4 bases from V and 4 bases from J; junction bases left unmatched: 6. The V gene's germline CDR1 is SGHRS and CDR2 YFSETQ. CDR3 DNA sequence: TGCGCCAGCAGCCTAACCGGGACAGGGGCAGATACGCAGTATTTT. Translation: CASSLTGTGADTQYF. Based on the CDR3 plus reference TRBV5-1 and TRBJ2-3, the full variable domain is KAGVTQTPRYLIKTRGQQVTLSCSPISGHRSVSWYQQTPGQGLQFLFEYFSETQRNKGNFPGRFSGRQFSNSRSEMNVSTLELGDSALYLCASSLTGTGADTQYFGPGTRLTVL.

The CDR3 protein is CASSLAGNRRPSNTEAFF. CDR3 coding DNA: TGTGCCAGCAGCTTGGCCGGGAACCGTCGGCCCTCGAACACTGAAGCTTTCTTT. The rearrangement links TRBV7-9 to TRBJ1-1, with D uncertain. The CDR3 has 18 residues. Germline lookup yields CDR1 SEHNR and CDR2 FQNEAQ (reference sequence). Trimming shortened V by 3 bases and J by 1 base, and 21 bases separated the two germline ends.

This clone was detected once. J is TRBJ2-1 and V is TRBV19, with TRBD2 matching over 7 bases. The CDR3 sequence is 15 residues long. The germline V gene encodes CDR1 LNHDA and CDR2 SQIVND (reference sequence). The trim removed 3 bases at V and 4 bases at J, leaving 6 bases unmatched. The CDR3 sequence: CASSIMAGEYNEQFF. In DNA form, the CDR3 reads TGTGCCAGTAGTATTATGGCGGGGGAGTACAATGAGCAGTTCTTC.

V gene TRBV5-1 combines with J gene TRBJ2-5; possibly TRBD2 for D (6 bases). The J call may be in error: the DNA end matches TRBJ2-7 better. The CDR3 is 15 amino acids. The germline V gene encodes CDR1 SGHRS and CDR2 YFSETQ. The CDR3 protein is CASSLAGGASYEQYF. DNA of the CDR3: TGCGCCAGCAGCTTGGCCGGCGGGGCTTCCTACGAGCAGTACTTC.

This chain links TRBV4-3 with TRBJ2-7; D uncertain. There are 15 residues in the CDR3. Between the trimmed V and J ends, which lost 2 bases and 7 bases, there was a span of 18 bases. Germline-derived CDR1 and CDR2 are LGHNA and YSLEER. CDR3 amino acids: CASSQHYLSISEQYF. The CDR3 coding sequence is TGCGCCAGCAGCCAACACTATTTATCCATCTCGGAGCAGTACTTC.

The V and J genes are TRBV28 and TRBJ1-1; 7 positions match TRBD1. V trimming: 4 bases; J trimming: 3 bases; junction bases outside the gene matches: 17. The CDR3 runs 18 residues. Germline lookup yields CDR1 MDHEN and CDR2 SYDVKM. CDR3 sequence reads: CASSSPTGTGLGDTEAFF. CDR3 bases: TGTGCCAGCAGTTCCCCGACAGGGACTGGACTAGGGGACACTGAAGCTTTCTTT.

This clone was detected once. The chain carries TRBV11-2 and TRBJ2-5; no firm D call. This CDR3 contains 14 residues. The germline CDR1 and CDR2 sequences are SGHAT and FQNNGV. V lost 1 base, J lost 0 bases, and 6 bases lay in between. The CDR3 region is CASSLADYQETQYF. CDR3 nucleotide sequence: TGTGCCAGCAGCTTAGCAGACTACCAAGAGACCCAGTACTTC.

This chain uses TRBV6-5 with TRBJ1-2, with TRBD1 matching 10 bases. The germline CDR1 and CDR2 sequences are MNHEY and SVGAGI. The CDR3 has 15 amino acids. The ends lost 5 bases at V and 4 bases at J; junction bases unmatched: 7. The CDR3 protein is CASSPPGQGSYGYTF. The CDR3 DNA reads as TGTGCCAGCAGTCCACCGGGACAGGGGTCCTATGGCTACACCTTC.

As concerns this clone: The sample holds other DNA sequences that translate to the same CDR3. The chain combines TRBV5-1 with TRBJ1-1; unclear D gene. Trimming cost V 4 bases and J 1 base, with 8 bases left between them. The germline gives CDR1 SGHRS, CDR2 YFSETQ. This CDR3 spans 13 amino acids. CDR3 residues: CASSPQGNTEAFF. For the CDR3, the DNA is TGCGCCAGCAGCCCCCAAGGGAACACTGAAGCTTTCTTT. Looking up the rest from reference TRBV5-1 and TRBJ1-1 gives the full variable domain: KAGVTQTPRYLIKTRGQQVTLSCSPISGHRSVSWYQQTPGQGLQFLFEYFSETQRNKGNFPGRFSGRQFSNSRSEMNVSTLELGDSALYLCASSPQGNTEAFFGQGTRLTVV.

The CDR3 region is CASSQWDRETGELFF. CDR3 DNA sequence: TGCGCCAGCAGCCAGTGGGACAGGGAGACCGGGGAGCTGTTTTTT. This chain uses TRBV5-1 with TRBJ2-2, with 9 bases aligning to TRBD1. After removal of 4 bases from V and 5 bases from J, the junction contained 6 bases not matched to a gene. Germline V gene lookup returns CDR1 SGHRS and CDR2 YFSETQ. CDR3 length equals 15 residues.

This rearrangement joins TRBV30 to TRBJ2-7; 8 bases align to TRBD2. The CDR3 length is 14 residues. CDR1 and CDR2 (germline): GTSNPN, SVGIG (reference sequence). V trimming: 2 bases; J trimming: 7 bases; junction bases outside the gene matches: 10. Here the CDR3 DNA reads TGTGCCTGGAGTACTAGCGGCGGGCTCGGGGAGCAGTACTTC. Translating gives CAWSTSGGLGEQYF.

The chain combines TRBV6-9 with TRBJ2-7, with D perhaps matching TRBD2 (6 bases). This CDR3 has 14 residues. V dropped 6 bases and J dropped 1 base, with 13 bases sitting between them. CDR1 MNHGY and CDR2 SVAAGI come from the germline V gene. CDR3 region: CASRSSAASYEQYF. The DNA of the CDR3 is TGTGCCAGCAGGTCTAGCGCCGCGTCCTACGAGCAGTACTTC.

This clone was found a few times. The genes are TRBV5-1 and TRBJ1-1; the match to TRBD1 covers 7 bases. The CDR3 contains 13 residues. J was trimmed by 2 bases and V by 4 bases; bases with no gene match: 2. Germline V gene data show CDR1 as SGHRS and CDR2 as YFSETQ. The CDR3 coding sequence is TGCGCCAGCAGCGGGACAGTTAACACTGAAGCTTTCTTT. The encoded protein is CASSGTVNTEAFF. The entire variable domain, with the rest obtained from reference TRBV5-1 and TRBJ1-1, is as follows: KAGVTQTPRYLIKTRGQQVTLSCSPISGHRSVSWYQQTPGQGLQFLFEYFSETQRNKGNFPGRFSGRQFSNSRSEMNVSTLELGDSALYLCASSGTVNTEAFFGQGTRLTVV.

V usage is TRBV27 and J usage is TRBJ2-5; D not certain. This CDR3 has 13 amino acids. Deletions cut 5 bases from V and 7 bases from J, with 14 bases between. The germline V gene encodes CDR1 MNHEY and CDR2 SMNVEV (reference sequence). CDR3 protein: CASSATAWGTQYF. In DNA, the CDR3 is TGTGCCAGCAGTGCTACAGCTTGGGGGACCCAGTACTTC.

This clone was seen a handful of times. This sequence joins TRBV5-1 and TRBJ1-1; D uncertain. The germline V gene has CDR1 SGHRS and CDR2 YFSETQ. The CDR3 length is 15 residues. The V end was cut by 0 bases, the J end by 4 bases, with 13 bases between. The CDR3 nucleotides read TGCGCCAGCAGCTTGGAAGCCCCAGTCCTCACTGAAGCTTTCTTT. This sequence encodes CASSLEAPVLTEAFF. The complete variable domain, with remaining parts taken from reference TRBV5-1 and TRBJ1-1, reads KAGVTQTPRYLIKTRGQQVTLSCSPISGHRSVSWYQQTPGQGLQFLFEYFSETQRNKGNFPGRFSGRQFSNSRSEMNVSTLELGDSALYLCASSLEAPVLTEAFFGQGTRLTVV.

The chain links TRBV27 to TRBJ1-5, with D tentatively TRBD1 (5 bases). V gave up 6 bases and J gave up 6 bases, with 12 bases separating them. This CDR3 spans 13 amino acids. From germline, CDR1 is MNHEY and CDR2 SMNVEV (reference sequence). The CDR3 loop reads CASRGQGGQPQHF. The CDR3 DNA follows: TGTGCCAGCAGGGGGCAGGGCGGTCAGCCCCAGCATTTT.

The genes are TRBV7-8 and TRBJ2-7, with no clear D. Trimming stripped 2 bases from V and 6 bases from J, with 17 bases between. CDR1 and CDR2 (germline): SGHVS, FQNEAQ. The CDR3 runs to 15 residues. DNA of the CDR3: TGTGCCAGCAGCTTATTTGACTCTCCATACTCCGAGCAGTACTTC. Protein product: CASSLFDSPYSEQYF.

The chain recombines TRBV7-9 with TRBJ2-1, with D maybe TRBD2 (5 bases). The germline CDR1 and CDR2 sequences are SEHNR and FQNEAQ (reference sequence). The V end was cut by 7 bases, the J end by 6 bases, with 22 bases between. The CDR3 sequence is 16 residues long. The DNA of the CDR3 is TGTGCCAGCACCCCCGGGGAGACGATCCTAGGCAATGAGCAGTTCTTC. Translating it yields CASTPGETILGNEQFF.

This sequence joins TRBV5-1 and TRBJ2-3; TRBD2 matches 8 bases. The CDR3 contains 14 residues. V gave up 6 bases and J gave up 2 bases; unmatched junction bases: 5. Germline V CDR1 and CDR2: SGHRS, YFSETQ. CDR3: CASNGGGTTDTQYF. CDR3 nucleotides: TGCGCCAGCAATGGCGGGGGGACCACAGATACGCAGTATTTT.

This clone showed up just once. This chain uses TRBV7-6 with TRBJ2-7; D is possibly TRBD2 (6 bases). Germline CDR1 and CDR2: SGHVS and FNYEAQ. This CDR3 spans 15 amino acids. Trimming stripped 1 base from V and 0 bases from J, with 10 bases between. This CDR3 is CASSLGGTPSYEQYF. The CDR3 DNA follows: TGTGCCAGCAGCTTAGGAGGGACTCCCTCCTACGAGCAGTACTTC.